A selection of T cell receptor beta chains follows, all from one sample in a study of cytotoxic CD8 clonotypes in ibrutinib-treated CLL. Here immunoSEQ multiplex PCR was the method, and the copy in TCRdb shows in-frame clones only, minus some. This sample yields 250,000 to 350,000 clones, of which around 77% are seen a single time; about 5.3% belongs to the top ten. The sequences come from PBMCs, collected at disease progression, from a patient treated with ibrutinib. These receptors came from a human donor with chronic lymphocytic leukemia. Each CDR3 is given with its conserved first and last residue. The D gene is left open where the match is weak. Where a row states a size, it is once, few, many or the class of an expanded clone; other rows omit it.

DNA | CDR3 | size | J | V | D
TGTGCCAGTAGTAGAGATGGGGGCTACACCTTC | CASSRDGGYTF | . | TRBJ1-2 | TRBV19 | .
TGCGCCAGTAGCCAAGATAGGGTAGCGGGAGGTTCTGGGGAGCTGTTTTTT | CASSQDRVAGGSGELFF | . | TRBJ2-2 | TRBV4-3 | TRBD2
TGCGCCAGCAGTCCCTCTCGATGGCCCCCCTACGAGCAGTACTTC | CASSPSRWPPYEQYF | few | TRBJ2-7 | TRBV5-1 | .
TGTGCCAGCAGCTCTAGCGGGTACGGGGAGCTGTTTTTT | CASSSSGYGELFF | once | TRBJ2-2 | TRBV7-3 | TRBD2
TGTGCCAGCAGCTTCCTAGCGGGGGGTTTAGATACGCAGTATTTT | CASSFLAGGLDTQYF | . | TRBJ2-3 | TRBV5-4 | TRBD2
TGCGCCAGCAGCCAAGATCGGGAATCTATCACAGATACGCAGTATTTT | CASSQDRESITDTQYF | . | TRBJ2-3 | TRBV4-3 | .
TGCGCCAGCAGCCAAGAAGTTACAGGGGTCAGCAATCAGCCCCAGCATTTT | CASSQEVTGVSNQPQHF | . | TRBJ1-5 | TRBV4-3 | TRBD1
TGTGCCAGCAGTTTAGGAAGGAAGCAGTTCTTC | CASSLGRKQFF | . | TRBJ2-1 | TRBV27 | .
TGCGCCAGCAGCCAAGATCGGACAGGCTACAATGAGCAGTTCTTC | CASSQDRTGYNEQFF | . | TRBJ2-1 | TRBV4-3 | TRBD1
TGTGCCAGCAGTCCCGGCAGAGGACTAGCGGGAGGGGGTTCAGGGTCCTACGAGCAGTACTTC | CASSPGRGLAGGGSGSYEQYF | . | TRBJ2-7 | TRBV9 | TRBD2
TGTGCCATCACCCCAGATACGCAGTATTTT | CAITPDTQYF | . | TRBJ2-3 | TRBV2 | .
TGTGCCAGCAGCTTACCCAGCGGGATCTCAGATACGCAGTATTTT | CASSLPSGISDTQYF | once | TRBJ2-3 | TRBV11-2 | TRBD2
TGCGCCAGCACCCGTGGCACAGATACGCAGTATTTT | CASTRGTDTQYF | . | TRBJ2-3 | TRBV5-1 | .
TGCGCCAGCAGTGGCTGGTCTGGGGCCAACGTCCTGACTTTC | CASSGWSGANVLTF | . | TRBJ2-6 | TRBV10-2 | .
TGTGCCAGCAGCTTGGGTCTGGGCGACACAGATACGCAGTATTTT | CASSLGLGDTDTQYF | . | TRBJ2-3 | TRBV7-2 | .
TGTGCCAGCAGCGCGGGACACCGCTATGGCTACACCTTC | CASSAGHRYGYTF | . | TRBJ1-2 | TRBV9 | .
TGTGCCTGGAGGACAGCTAATCAGCCCCAGCATTTT | CAWRTANQPQHF | . | TRBJ1-5 | TRBV30 | .
TGTGCCAGCAGTTTAGCGGGAGTGGGCGATACGCAGTATTTT | CASSLAGVGDTQYF | . | TRBJ2-3 | TRBV7-3 | TRBD2
TGCGCCAGCACACCCGGGACAGGGGGTGAAGCTTTCTTT | CASTPGTGGEAFF | . | TRBJ1-1 | TRBV5-1 | TRBD1
TGTGCCAGCGCCCCGGGACGGCTGAATGAAAAACTGTTTTTT | CASAPGRLNEKLFF | . | TRBJ1-4 | TRBV2 | .
TGTGCCAGCAGTGGGAACAGGGGGAATCAGCCCCAGCATTTT | CASSGNRGNQPQHF | . | TRBJ1-5 | TRBV2 | TRBD1
TGTGCCAGCAGACGGACAAGTGCGAACACCGGGGAGCTGTTTTTT | CASRRTSANTGELFF | . | TRBJ2-2 | TRBV2 | .
TGTGCCAGCAGTTTGGGTTCCGGAAACACCATATATTTT | CASSLGSGNTIYF | . | TRBJ1-3 | TRBV28 | .
TGTGCCAGCAGTTTATTGCGCGGCATGGGCCTAGGGTTATATGAGCAGTTCTTC | CASSLLRGMGLGLYEQFF | . | TRBJ2-1 | TRBV28 | .
TGTGCCAGCAGCTTGACGGACACCTACGAGCAGTACTTC | CASSLTDTYEQYF | few | TRBJ2-7 | TRBV7-6 | .
TGCGCCAGCAGCTTCCAACTACAGACAGCCCACTACGAGCAGTACTTC | CASSFQLQTAHYEQYF | . | TRBJ2-7 | TRBV5-1 | .
TGTGCCAGCAGTGGGACTAGCGGGGGCCAAGAGACCCAGTACTTC | CASSGTSGGQETQYF | . | TRBJ2-5 | TRBV4-2 | TRBD2
TGTGCCAGCAGTTTTTCCGGGGAGCTGTTTTTT | CASSFSGELFF | few | TRBJ2-2 | TRBV27 | .
TGCAGCGTTGAGTTGGGGGAGTGGCACAATGAGCAGTTCTTC | CSVELGEWHNEQFF | . | TRBJ2-1 | TRBV29-1 | .
TGTGCCAGCAGCCGGACAGGGGTGGTATCCTACGAGCAGTACTTC | CASSRTGVVSYEQYF | . | TRBJ2-7 | TRBV27 | TRBD1
TGTGCCAGCAGCCCCTGGCACTTAGCGGGAGGCCCCGGGGAGCTGTTTTTT | CASSPWHLAGGPGELFF | . | TRBJ2-2 | TRBV7-9 | TRBD2
TGTGCCAGCTCAGCTAGGGGCGCGTGGTACGAGCAGTACTTC | CASSARGAWYEQYF | few | TRBJ2-7 | TRBV18 | .
TGTGCCAGCAGTTACTCGGTGTCAGCAATCTATGGCTACACCTTC | CASSYSVSAIYGYTF | . | TRBJ1-2 | TRBV6-5 | .
TGTGCCAGCAGCTCGTCGACCCTTACAGGGGGTTTGGACACCATATATTTT | CASSSSTLTGGLDTIYF | . | TRBJ1-3 | TRBV13 | TRBD1
TGTGCCAGCAGCGCCGGGACTAGCTCCTACAATGAGCAGTTCTTC | CASSAGTSSYNEQFF | few | TRBJ2-1 | TRBV7-9 | TRBD2
TGTGCCAGCAGTGACGGGGCGGGAGGGCCCTATGAGCAGTTCTTC | CASSDGAGGPYEQFF | . | TRBJ2-1 | TRBV25-1 | TRBD2
TGTGCCAGCAGCTTCAGTTATGGCTACACCTTC | CASSFSYGYTF | . | TRBJ1-2 | TRBV7-2 | .
TGTGCCACCACCAGAGGGCGGAACACCGGGGAGCTGTTTTTT | CATTRGRNTGELFF | few | TRBJ2-2 | TRBV9 | .
TGCGCCAGCAGCTTGGTCAGGCTACGATCGACCGGGGAGCTGTTTTTT | CASSLVRLRSTGELFF | . | TRBJ2-2 | TRBV5-1 | .
TGTGCCAGCACTTGGGGCCATTACAGGAGATCTGAAGCTTTCTTT | CASTWGHYRRSEAFF | . | TRBJ1-1 | TRBV2 | .
TGTGCCAGCAGCGCGCCGGGACGGGGATACGAGCAGTACTTC | CASSAPGRGYEQYF | few | TRBJ2-7 | TRBV9 | .
TGTGCCAGCAGGGAGGGACAGGGGTCCTCAGGAAAACTGTTTTTT | CASREGQGSSGKLFF | . | TRBJ1-4 | TRBV28 | TRBD1
TGTGCCAGTAGTATGTTGGCCGAGTCGGAGAAGTACTTC | CASSMLAESEKYF | . | TRBJ2-7 | TRBV19 | .
TGTGCCAGCAGTTACGCGTGGGTTCCGGAGACCCAGTACTTC | CASSYAWVPETQYF | . | TRBJ2-5 | TRBV6-6 | .
TGTGCCAGCTCACCGGGACAACACTATGGCTACACCTTC | CASSPGQHYGYTF | few | TRBJ1-2 | TRBV18 | .
TGTGCCAGCAGCTTCTCCGGGCCCCAAGGATACGAGCAGTACTTC | CASSFSGPQGYEQYF | few | TRBJ2-7 | TRBV11-1 | .
TGTGCCAGCAGCGCCGACAGGGCGGGGGAGCTGTTTTTT | CASSADRAGELFF | . | TRBJ2-2 | TRBV5-4 | TRBD1
TGTGCCAGCAGCTCCCACCGGGACACCGGGGATAACTATGGCTACACCTTC | CASSSHRDTGDNYGYTF | once | TRBJ1-2 | TRBV7-9 | .
TGTGCCAGTAGTATTGGGGACTGGGGCTACGAGCAGTACTTC | CASSIGDWGYEQYF | once | TRBJ2-7 | TRBV19 | .
TGTGCCAGCAGTCCAAGGTGGGAGACAGGGAGAGAGACCCAGTACTTC | CASSPRWETGRETQYF | . | TRBJ2-5 | TRBV6-6 | TRBD1
TGCGCCAGCAGCCTCACGGGACAGGGTAGCTCCTACGAGCAGTACTTC | CASSLTGQGSSYEQYF | . | TRBJ2-7 | TRBV4-1 | TRBD1
TGCGCCAGCAGCTTCCGGGACAGGGGGCTGGAGCAGTACTTC | CASSFRDRGLEQYF | . | TRBJ2-7 | TRBV5-1 | TRBD1
TGCGCCAGCAGTGAGGGTAGCAATCAGCCCCAGCATTTT | CASSEGSNQPQHF | . | TRBJ1-5 | TRBV10-2 | .
TGCGCCAGCAGCCGGGCGCCCTACTACGAGCAGTACTTC | CASSRAPYYEQYF | . | TRBJ2-7 | TRBV5-1 | .
TGCAGCGTTGAAGATTTAGGGCACCCTGAAGCTTTCTTT | CSVEDLGHPEAFF | . | TRBJ1-1 | TRBV29-1 | .
TGTGCCAGCAGTTTCCGGGGGCTGAATCAGCCCCAGCATTTT | CASSFRGLNQPQHF | . | TRBJ1-5 | TRBV27 | .
TGTGCCAGTAGTATAGAGGTAATCCGGTCAGGGATCCATCAGCCCCAGCATTTT | CASSIEVIRSGIHQPQHF | . | TRBJ1-5 | TRBV19 | .
TGTGCCAGCAGCTTCGGGGACACCTCCTACAATGAGCAGTTCTTC | CASSFGDTSYNEQFF | . | TRBJ2-1 | TRBV7-3 | .
TGTGCCAGCAGCTTAGATACAGGGTCCTACGAGCAGTACTTC | CASSLDTGSYEQYF | . | TRBJ2-7 | TRBV11-2 | .
TGTGCCAGCAGCCCTGGCCACCTTGAAGCTTTCTTT | CASSPGHLEAFF | . | TRBJ1-1 | TRBV11-2 | .